The 13 T cell receptor beta chains listed next were all sequenced from one sample in a study of blood T cell repertoires in COVID-19. Some clones are missing from TCRdb's copy, which holds only in-frame ones; the method was immunoSEQ multiplex PCR. The repertoire holds roughly 74,000 clones, with almost 85% as singletons. What was sequenced was peripheral blood. The receptor set was obtained from a man between 65 and 85 years old with acute or convalescent COVID-19.

The CDR3 nucleotides read TGTGCCAGCAGCCCGGTGGACAGCTACGAGCAGTACTTC. Translation: CASSPVDSYEQYF. The chain is built from TRBV7-9 and TRBJ2-7; the D gene is possibly TRBD1 (6 bases). The V end lost 5 bases, the J end lost 3 bases, and 11 bases lay between the germline ends. The germline V gene encodes CDR1 SEHNR and CDR2 FQNEAQ (reference sequence). The CDR3 is 13 residues long.

The CDR3 DNA follows: TGTGCCAGTAGAAAAACAGTAGGAGGGCAGCCCCAGCATTTT. Translation gives CASRKTVGGQPQHF. The V call is TRBV19, the J call TRBJ1-5; D is unclear. CDR1 is LNHDA, CDR2 SQIVND, per germline (reference sequence). With 6 bases removed from V and 7 bases from J, the gap between germline ends came to 16 bases. The CDR3 loop spans 14 amino acids.

The chain is built from TRBV6-1 and TRBJ1-1; D gene ambiguous. Trimming removed 1 base from V and 2 bases from J, with 8 bases in between. Germline V gene lookup returns CDR1 MNHNS and CDR2 SASEGT. The CDR3 sequence is 14 residues long. CDR3 loop: CASSEGTVNTEAFF. In DNA, the CDR3 is TGTGCCAGCAGTGAAGGCACAGTAAACACTGAAGCTTTCTTT.

This rearrangement joins TRBV15 to TRBJ1-1, with unresolved D. The CDR3 runs to 14 residues. Germline V gene sequence: CDR1 LNHNV, CDR2 YYDKDF (reference sequence). The V end lost 0 bases, the J end lost 1 base, and 6 bases lay between the germline ends. The DNA for the CDR3 is TGTGCCACCAGCAGAGATAACAGGAACACTGAAGCTTTCTTT. It translates to CATSRDNRNTEAFF.

The DNA for the CDR3 is TGTGCCAGTAGTATGGGAGGCACCGGGGAGCTGTTTTTT. Translating it yields CASSMGGTGELFF. The chain combines TRBV19 with TRBJ2-2, with a possible D match to TRBD2 (6 bases). V was pared by 3 bases and J by 4 bases, with 6 bases between. Germline-derived CDR1 and CDR2 are LNHDA and SQIVND (reference sequence). The CDR3 sequence is 13 residues long.

The rearrangement uses TRBV30 and TRBJ1-1; possible D gene TRBD1, 5 bases. Looked up from germline, CDR1 is GTSNPN and CDR2 is SVGIG (reference sequence). This CDR3 has 20 residues. The V and J ends lost 1 base and 0 bases respectively, with 27 bases between them. CDR3: CAWSDLQGKRTKLMNTEAFF. CDR3 DNA sequence: TGTGCCTGGAGTGATCTTCAGGGAAAAAGGACTAAGCTCATGAACACTGAAGCTTTCTTT.

The V gene is TRBV11-2, the J gene TRBJ1-2, with D hard to call. Trimming pared 0 bases from V and 0 bases from J, leaving 14 bases between. The CDR3 is made up of 17 amino acids. CDR1 SGHAT and CDR2 FQNNGV come from the germline V gene. The CDR3 sequence: CASSLEASGDANYGYTF. The CDR3 DNA sequence: TGTGCCAGCAGCTTAGAAGCGAGTGGCGACGCTAACTATGGCTACACCTTC.

The chain joins TRBV6-5 to TRBJ1-1; a possible D gene is TRBD1 (5 bases). The V gene lost 6 bases and the J gene lost 4 bases, with 12 bases spanning the gap. Germline lookup yields CDR1 MNHEY and CDR2 SVGAGI. The CDR3 runs 13 residues. CDR3 DNA: TGTGCCAGCAGCATCCAGGGCAGCACTGAAGCTTTCTTT. This gives the protein CASSIQGSTEAFF.

The J gene is TRBJ2-3, the V gene TRBV11-2; 12 nucleotides agree with TRBD1. Per germline, CDR1 SGHAT and CDR2 FQNNGV. This CDR3 is built from 14 residues. Unmatched junction bases numbered 8, after V lost 7 bases and J lost 9 bases. The CDR3 coding sequence is TGTGCCAGCAACTTGGGACAGGGGGCACACACGCAGTATTTT. It encodes CASNLGQGAHTQYF.

The chain carries TRBV27 and TRBJ2-7, with 7 bases fitting TRBD2. The J segment lost 3 bases and the V segment lost 5 bases, leaving 13 bases of the junction unmatched. This CDR3 has 16 amino acids. Germline lookup yields CDR1 MNHEY and CDR2 SMNVEV (reference sequence). The CDR3 spells CASSPQPGLSFYEQYF. In DNA, the CDR3 is TGTGCCAGCAGTCCACAACCGGGACTATCCTTCTACGAGCAGTACTTC.

V gene TRBV28 combines with J gene TRBJ1-3; D ambiguous. Between the trimmed V and J ends, which lost 8 bases and 0 bases, there was a span of 11 bases. CDR3 length: 14 amino acids. CDR1 and CDR2 (germline): MDHEN, SYDVKM. In nucleotides, the CDR3 is TGTGCCAGCCGCCTACAGAGCTCTGGAAACACCATATATTTT. This codes for CASRLQSSGNTIYF.

This chain uses TRBV18 with TRBJ1-6, with unresolved D. Trimming cost V 4 bases and J 5 bases, with 3 bases left between them. Germline V lookup: CDR1 KGHSH, CDR2 LQKENI. This CDR3 has 12 amino acids. The CDR3 region is CASSRDNSPLHF. The CDR3, as DNA: TGTGCCAGCTCACGAGATAATTCACCCCTCCACTTT. Based on the CDR3 plus reference TRBV18 and TRBJ1-6, the full variable domain is NAGVMQNPRHLVRRRGQEARLRCSPMKGHSHVYWYRQLPEEGLKFMVYLQKENIIDESGMPKERFSAEFPKEGPSILRIQQVVRGDSAAYFCASSRDNSPLHFGNGTRLTVT.

The chain recombines TRBV5-6 with TRBJ2-5; D gene ambiguous. The germline V gene has CDR1 SGHDT and CDR2 YYEEEE. V shed 0 bases and J shed 4 bases, with 10 bases lying between them. The CDR3 is 14 amino acids. CDR3 amino acids: CASSLVGRGETQYF. In DNA form, the CDR3 reads TGTGCCAGCAGCTTGGTAGGCAGAGGAGAGACCCAGTACTTC.